The clone carrying this TCR beta chain has a handful of counts. Its antigen remains unknown. The data were obtained in a study of CD8 T cells in ankylosing spondylitis. Whole-study results and caveats: Disease-associated clonotypes exhibited CD8+ identity and were relatively infrequent in peripheral blood.

The CDR3 is 10 residues long. The germline CDR1 and CDR2 sequences are KGHSH and LQKENI. V lost 8 bases, J lost 11 bases, and 4 bases stayed unmatched. It was by quantitative 5'-RACE with molecular barcodes that TCR beta libraries were made. From the 5' RACE reads, TCRdb called clonotypes with MiXCR, one entry per CDR3 protein. The sample records 200,000 to 300,000 distinct CDR3 sequences, roughly 10% being singletons. This receptor was obtained from a male donor with ankylosing spondylitis or in good health (not recorded which). The sequencing input was blood, either unsorted or a sorted T cell fraction (not recorded which). This chain links TRBV18 with TRBJ2-7, with 9 positions matching TRBD1. The CDR3 protein is CASLTGGKYF. DNA for the CDR3: TGTGCCAGCCTCACAGGGGGCAAGTACTTC.